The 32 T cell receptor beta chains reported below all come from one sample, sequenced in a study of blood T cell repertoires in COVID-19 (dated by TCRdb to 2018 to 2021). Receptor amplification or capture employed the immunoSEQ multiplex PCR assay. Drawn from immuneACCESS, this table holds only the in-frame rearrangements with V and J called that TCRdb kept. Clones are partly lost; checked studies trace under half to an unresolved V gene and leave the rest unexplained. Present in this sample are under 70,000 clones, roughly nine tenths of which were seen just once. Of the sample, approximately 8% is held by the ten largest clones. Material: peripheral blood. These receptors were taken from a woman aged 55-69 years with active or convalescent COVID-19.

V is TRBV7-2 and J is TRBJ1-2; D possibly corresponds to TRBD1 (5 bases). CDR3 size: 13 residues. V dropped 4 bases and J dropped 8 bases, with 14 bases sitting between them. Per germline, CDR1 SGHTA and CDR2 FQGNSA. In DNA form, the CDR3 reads TGTGCCAGCAGCTACCCCCCAGGGATAGGCTACACCTTC. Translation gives CASSYPPGIGYTF.

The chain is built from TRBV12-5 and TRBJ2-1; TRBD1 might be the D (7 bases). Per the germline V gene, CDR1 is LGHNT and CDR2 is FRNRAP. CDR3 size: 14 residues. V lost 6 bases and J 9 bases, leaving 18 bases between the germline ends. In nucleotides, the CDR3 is TGTGCTAGTGGCTACTATCCCCAGGGGGGTGAGCAGTTCTTC. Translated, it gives CASGYYPQGGEQFF.

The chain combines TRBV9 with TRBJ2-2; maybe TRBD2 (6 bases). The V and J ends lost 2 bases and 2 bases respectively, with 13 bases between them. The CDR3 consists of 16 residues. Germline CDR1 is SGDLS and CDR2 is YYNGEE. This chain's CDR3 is CASSVFLAINTGELFF. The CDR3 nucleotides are TGTGCCAGCAGCGTCTTCCTAGCGATCAACACCGGGGAGCTGTTTTTT.

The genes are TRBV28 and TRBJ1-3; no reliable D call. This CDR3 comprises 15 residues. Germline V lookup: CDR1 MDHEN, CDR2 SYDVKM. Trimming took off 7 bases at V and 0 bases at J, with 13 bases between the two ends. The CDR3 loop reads CASNSPLSSGNTIYF. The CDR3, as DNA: TGTGCCAGCAATTCTCCTTTGAGCTCTGGAAACACCATATATTTT.

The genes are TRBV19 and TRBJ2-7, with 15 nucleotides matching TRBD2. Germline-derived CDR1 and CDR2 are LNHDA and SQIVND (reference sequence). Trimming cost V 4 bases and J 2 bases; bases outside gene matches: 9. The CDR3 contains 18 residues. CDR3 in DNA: TGTGCCAGTAGTACACCCGGGACTAGCGGGAGGAACCCCTACGAGCAGTACTTC. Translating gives CASSTPGTSGRNPYEQYF.

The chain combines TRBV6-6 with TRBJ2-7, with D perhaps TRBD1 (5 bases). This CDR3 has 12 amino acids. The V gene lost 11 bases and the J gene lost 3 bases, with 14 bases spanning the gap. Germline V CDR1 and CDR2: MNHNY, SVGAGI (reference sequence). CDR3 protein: CAVSRGNYEQYF. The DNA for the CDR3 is TGTGCCGTCAGTAGGGGCAACTACGAGCAGTACTTC.

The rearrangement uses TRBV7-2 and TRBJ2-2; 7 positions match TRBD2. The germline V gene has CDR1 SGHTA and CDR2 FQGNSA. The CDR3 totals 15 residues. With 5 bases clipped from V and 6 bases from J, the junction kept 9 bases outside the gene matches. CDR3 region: CASSHRTRGAGELFF. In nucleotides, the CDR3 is TGTGCCAGCAGCCACCGGACTAGAGGGGCCGGGGAGCTGTTTTTT.

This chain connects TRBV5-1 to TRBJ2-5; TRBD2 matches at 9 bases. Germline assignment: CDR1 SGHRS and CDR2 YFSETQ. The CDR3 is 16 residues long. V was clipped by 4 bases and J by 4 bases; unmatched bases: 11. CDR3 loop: CASSGLSGGGGETQYF. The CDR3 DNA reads TGCGCCAGCAGCGGCCTTAGCGGGGGCGGGGGAGAGACCCAGTACTTC.

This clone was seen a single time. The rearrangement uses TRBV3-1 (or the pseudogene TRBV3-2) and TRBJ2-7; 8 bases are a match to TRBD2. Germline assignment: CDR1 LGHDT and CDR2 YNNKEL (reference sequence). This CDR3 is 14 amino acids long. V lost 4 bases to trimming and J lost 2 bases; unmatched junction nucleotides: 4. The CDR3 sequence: CASSLSGSPYEQYF. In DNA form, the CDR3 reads TGTGCCAGCAGCCTGAGCGGGAGTCCCTACGAGCAGTACTTC.

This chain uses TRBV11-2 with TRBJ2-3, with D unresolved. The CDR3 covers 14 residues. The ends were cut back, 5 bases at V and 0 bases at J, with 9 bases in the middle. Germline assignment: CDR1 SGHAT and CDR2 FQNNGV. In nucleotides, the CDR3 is TGTGCCAGCAGCGCCGGTTCTAGCACAGATACGCAGTATTTT. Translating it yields CASSAGSSTDTQYF.

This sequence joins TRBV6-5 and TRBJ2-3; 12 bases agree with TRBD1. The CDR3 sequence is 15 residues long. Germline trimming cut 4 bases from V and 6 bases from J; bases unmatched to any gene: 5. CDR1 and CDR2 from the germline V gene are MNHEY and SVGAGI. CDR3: CASSFPGQGADTQYF. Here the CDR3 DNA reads TGTGCCAGCAGTTTCCCGGGACAGGGGGCGGATACGCAGTATTTT.

CDR3 residues: CASSPREDLPYEQYF. CDR3 nucleotides: TGTGCCAGTAGTCCCAGGGAAGACCTCCCCTACGAGCAGTACTTC. The chain joins TRBV19 to TRBJ2-7; possibly TRBD1 for D (5 bases). Trimming cost V 5 bases and J 2 bases, with 16 bases left between them. Germline assignment: CDR1 LNHDA and CDR2 SQIVND (reference sequence). The CDR3 spans 15 residues.

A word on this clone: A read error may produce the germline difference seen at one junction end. CDR3 coding DNA: TGTGCCATCAGTGAGTCAGGAACGGGGAACTCTGAAGCTTTCTTT. Its translation is CAISESGTGNSEAFF. V and J are TRBV10-3 and TRBJ1-1; D gene ambiguous. Germline V gene lookup returns CDR1 ENHRY and CDR2 SYGVKD. There are 15 residues in the CDR3.

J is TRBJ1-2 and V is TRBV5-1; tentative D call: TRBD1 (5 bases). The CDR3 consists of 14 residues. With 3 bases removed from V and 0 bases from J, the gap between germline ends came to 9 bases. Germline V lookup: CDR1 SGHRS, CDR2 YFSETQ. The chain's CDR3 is CASSSTRANYGYTF. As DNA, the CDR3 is TGCGCCAGCAGCTCGACCAGGGCTAACTATGGCTACACCTTC.

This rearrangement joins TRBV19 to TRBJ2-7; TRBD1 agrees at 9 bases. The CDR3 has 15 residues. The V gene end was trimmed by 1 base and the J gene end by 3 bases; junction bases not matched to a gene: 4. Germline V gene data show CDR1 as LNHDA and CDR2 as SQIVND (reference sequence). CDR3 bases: TGTGCCAGTAGTATAGCGGGACAGGGTGTCTACGAGCAGTACTTC. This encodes CASSIAGQGVYEQYF.

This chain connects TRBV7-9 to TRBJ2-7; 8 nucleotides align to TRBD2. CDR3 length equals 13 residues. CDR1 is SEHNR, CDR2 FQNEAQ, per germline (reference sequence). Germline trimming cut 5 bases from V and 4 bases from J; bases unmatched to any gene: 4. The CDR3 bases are TGTGCCAGCAGCGTGACTAGCGATTACGAGCAGTACTTC. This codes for CASSVTSDYEQYF.

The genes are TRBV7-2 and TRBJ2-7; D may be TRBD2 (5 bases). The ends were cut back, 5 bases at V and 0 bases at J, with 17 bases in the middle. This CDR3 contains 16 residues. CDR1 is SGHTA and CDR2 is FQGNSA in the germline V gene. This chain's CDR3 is CASSAYTRERSYEQYF. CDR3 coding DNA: TGTGCCAGCAGCGCCTATACTAGAGAACGCTCCTACGAGCAGTACTTC.

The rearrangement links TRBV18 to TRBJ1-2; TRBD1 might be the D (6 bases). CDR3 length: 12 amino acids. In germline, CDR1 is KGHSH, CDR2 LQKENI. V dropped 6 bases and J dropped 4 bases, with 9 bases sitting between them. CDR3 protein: CASSDSLYGYTF. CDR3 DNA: TGTGCCAGCTCGGACAGCCTCTATGGCTACACCTTC.

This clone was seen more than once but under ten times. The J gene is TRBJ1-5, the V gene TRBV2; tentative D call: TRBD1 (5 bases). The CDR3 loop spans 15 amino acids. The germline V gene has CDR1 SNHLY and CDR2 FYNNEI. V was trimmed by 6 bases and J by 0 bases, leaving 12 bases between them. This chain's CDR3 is CASRGTEYSNQPQHF. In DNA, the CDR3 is TGTGCCAGCAGGGGGACTGAGTATAGCAATCAGCCCCAGCATTTT.

The CDR3 DNA is TGCGCCAGCAGCGGAAGGACAGGGGAGATGGAGACCCAGTACTTC. Encoded protein: CASSGRTGEMETQYF. The chain recombines TRBV5-1 with TRBJ2-5; 9 nucleotides agree with TRBD1. Germline V CDR1 and CDR2: SGHRS, YFSETQ. With 4 bases clipped from V and 5 bases from J, the junction kept 9 bases outside the gene matches. The CDR3 runs to 15 residues.

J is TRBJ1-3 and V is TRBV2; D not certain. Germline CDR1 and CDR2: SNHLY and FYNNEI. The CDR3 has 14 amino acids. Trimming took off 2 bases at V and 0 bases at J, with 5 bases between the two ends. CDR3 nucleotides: TGTGCCAGCAGTGAAATTCGCTCTGGAAACACCATATATTTT. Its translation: CASSEIRSGNTIYF.

CDR3 bases: TGTGCCAGCACGGGGGACTCCTACGAGCAGTACTTC. Its protein product is CASTGDSYEQYF. This chain joins TRBV6-6 and TRBJ2-7; D is possibly TRBD2 (6 bases). Germline V gene sequence: CDR1 MNHNY, CDR2 SVGAGI (reference sequence). The CDR3 consists of 12 residues. The ends were cut back, 7 bases at V and 0 bases at J, with 7 bases in the middle.

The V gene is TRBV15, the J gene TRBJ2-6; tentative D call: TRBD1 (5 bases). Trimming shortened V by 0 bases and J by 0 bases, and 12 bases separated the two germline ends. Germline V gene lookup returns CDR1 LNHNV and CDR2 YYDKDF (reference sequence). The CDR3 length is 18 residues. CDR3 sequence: CATSRDLQGYSGANVLTF. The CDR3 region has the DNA TGTGCCACCAGCAGAGATCTGCAGGGATACTCTGGGGCCAACGTCCTGACTTTC.

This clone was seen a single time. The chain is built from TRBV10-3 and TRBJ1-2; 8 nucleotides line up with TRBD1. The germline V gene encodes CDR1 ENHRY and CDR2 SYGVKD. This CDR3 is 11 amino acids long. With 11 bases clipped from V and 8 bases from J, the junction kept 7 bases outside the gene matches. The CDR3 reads CASGQESGYTF. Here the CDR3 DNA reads TGTGCCTCGGGACAGGAAAGCGGCTACACCTTC.

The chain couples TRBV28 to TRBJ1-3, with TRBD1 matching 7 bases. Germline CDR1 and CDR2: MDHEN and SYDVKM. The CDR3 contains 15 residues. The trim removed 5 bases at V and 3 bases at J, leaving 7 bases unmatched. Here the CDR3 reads CASSGGQNLGNTIYF. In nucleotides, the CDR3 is TGTGCCAGCAGTGGGGGACAGAACCTTGGAAACACCATATATTTT. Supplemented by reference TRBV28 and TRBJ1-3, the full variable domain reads DVKVTQSSRYLVKRTGEKVFLECVQDMDHENMFWYRQDPGLGLRLIYFSYDVKMKEKGDIPEGYSVSREKKERFSLILESASTNQTSMYLCASSGGQNLGNTIYFGEGSWLTVV.

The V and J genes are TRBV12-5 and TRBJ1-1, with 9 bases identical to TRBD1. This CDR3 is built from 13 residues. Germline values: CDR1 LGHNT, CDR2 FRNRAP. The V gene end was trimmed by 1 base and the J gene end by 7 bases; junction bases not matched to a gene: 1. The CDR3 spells CASGLETGGEAFF. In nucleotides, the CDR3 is TGTGCTAGTGGTTTGGAGACAGGGGGTGAAGCTTTCTTT.

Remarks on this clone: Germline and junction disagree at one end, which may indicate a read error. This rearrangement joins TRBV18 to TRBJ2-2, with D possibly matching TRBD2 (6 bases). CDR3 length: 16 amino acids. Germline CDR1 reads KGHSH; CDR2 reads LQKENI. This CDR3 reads CASSPRGTSNTGELFF. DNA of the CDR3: TGTGCCAGCTCGCCACGCGGGACTTCTAACACCGGGGAGCTGTTTTTT.

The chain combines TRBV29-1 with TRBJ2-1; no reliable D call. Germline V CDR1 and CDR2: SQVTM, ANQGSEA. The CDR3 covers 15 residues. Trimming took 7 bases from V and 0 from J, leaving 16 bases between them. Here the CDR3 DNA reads TGCAGCGCACAGCCTGACGCCTCCTCCTACAATGAGCAGTTCTTC. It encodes CSAQPDASSYNEQFF.

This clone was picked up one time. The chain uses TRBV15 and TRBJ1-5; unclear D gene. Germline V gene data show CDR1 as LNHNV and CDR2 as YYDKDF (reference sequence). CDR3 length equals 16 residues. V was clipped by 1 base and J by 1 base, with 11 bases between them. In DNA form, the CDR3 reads TGTGCCACCAGCAGAGGCGAGAGATTAAGCAATCAGCCCCAGCATTTT. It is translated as CATSRGERLSNQPQHF.

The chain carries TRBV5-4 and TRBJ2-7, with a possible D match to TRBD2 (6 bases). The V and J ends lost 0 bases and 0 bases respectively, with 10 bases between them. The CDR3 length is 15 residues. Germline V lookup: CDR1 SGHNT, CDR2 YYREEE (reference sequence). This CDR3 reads CASSLAGDSSYEQYF. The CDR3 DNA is TGTGCCAGCAGCTTGGCGGGAGATAGCTCCTACGAGCAGTACTTC.

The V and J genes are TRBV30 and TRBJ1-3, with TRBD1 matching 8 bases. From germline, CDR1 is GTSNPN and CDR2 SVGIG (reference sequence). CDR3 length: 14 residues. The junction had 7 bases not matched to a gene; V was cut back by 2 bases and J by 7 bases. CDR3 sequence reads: CAWSQGAGVNTIYF. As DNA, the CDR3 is TGTGCCTGGAGTCAGGGGGCTGGTGTGAACACCATATATTTT.

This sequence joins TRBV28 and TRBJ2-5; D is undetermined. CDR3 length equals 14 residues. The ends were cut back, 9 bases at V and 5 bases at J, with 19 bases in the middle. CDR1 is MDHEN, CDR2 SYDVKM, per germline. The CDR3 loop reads CASHLGLPGETQYF. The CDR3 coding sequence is TGTGCCAGTCACCTCGGGTTGCCTGGGGAGACCCAGTACTTC.